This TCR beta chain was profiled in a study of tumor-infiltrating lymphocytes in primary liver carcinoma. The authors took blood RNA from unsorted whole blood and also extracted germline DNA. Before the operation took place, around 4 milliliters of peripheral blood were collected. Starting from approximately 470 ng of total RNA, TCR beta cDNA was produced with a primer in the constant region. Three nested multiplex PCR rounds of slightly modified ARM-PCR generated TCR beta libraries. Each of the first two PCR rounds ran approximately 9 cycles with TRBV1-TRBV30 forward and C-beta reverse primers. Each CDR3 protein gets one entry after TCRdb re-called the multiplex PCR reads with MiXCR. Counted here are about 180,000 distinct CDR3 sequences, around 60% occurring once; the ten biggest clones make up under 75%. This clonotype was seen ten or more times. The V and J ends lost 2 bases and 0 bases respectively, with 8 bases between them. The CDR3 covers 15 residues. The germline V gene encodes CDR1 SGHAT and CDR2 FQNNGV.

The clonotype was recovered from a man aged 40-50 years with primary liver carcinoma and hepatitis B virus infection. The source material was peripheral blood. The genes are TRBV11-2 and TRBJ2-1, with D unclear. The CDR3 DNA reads TGTGCCAGCAGCTTAAGTCATTCCTCCTACAATGAGCAGTTCTTC. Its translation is CASSLSHSSYNEQFF.